What follows are 17 T cell receptor beta chains derived from one specimen sequenced in a study of lymphopenia after photon versus proton radiotherapy. Sequencing used immunoSEQ multiplex PCR; TCRdb keeps in-frame clones, though not all of them. The data hold around 25,000 clones, with approximately 85% observed a single time. The sample consisted of peripheral blood, taken from a patient treated with photon-based radiotherapy. The receptors come from a man aged 30-40 years with gastric cancer.

This sequence joins TRBV5-4 and TRBJ2-2; D unresolved. V lost 0 bases and J lost 5, with 8 bases in between. This CDR3 has 14 amino acids. Germline CDR1 reads SGHNT; CDR2 reads YYREEE (reference sequence). CDR3 residues: CASSLVGVTGELFF. Written as DNA, the CDR3 is TGTGCCAGCAGCTTGGTTGGGGTTACCGGGGAGCTGTTTTTT.

The chain uses TRBV2 and TRBJ2-5; D perhaps matches TRBD2 (6 bases). V lost 7 bases, J lost 7 bases, and 16 bases lay in between. The CDR3 consists of 13 residues. The germline V gene encodes CDR1 SNHLY and CDR2 FYNNEI. The chain's CDR3 is CASMVEGTGTQYF. CDR3 sequence (DNA): TGTGCCAGCATGGTGGAGGGGACGGGGACCCAGTACTTC.

The J gene is TRBJ2-5, the V gene TRBV14, with D tentatively TRBD1 or TRBD2 (5 bases each). Trimming left V 4 bases short and J 1 base short, with 16 bases between. The CDR3 runs to 16 residues. Germline CDR1 is SGHDN and CDR2 is FVKESK. The CDR3 here is CASSPISPGRQETQYF. The CDR3 DNA reads as TGTGCCAGCAGCCCTATTTCTCCGGGACGCCAAGAGACCCAGTACTTC.

The rearrangement joins TRBV6-5 to TRBJ2-5, with D uncertain. Trimming pared 6 bases from V and 5 bases from J, leaving 7 bases between. There are 11 residues in the CDR3. The germline CDR1 and CDR2 sequences are MNHEY and SVGAGI. CDR3 sequence (DNA): TGTGCCAGCAGGACTGGGGAGACCCAGTACTTC. As protein: CASRTGETQYF.

V is TRBV6-6 and J is TRBJ1-1; the D gene is possibly TRBD1 (5 bases). Germline V gene sequence: CDR1 MNHNY, CDR2 SVGAGI (reference sequence). The V gene lost 6 bases and the J gene lost 0 bases, with 8 bases spanning the gap. The CDR3 is 13 amino acids. Here the CDR3 DNA reads TGTGCCAGCAGGGACATCATGAACACTGAAGCTTTCTTT. Translation: CASRDIMNTEAFF.

The chain carries TRBV5-5 and TRBJ1-1; tentative D call: TRBD1 (5 bases). CDR1 is SGHKS and CDR2 is YYEKEE in the germline V gene (reference sequence). Trimming stripped 4 bases from V and 3 bases from J, with 10 bases between. CDR3 length: 13 residues. CDR3 residues: CASSPRGDTEAFF. The CDR3 nucleotides read TGTGCCAGCAGCCCTCGGGGGGACACTGAAGCTTTCTTT.

This clone ranks as medium-sized (0.01 to 0.1%). The chain uses TRBV18 and TRBJ1-3; D is undetermined. V was cut by 3 bases and J by 0 bases, with 6 bases left in between. The CDR3 has 14 residues. CDR1 and CDR2 from the germline V gene are KGHSH and LQKENI. CDR3 sequence (DNA): TGTGCCAGCTCACCCGGACCCTCTGGAAACACCATATATTTT. Its protein is CASSPGPSGNTIYF.

This clone turned up a few times. This chain links TRBV7-9 with TRBJ1-6, with 7 bases identical to TRBD1. The V and J ends lost 7 bases and 6 bases, in that order; junction bases with no gene match: 6. The CDR3 runs to 14 residues. Germline V gene sequence: CDR1 SEHNR, CDR2 FQNEAQ (reference sequence). The CDR3 protein is CASTHRGANSPLHF. The CDR3 nucleotides are TGTGCCAGCACCCACAGGGGAGCTAATTCACCCCTCCACTTT.

The rearrangement links TRBV4-3 to TRBJ1-1; 8 bases line up with TRBD1. Germline V gene sequence: CDR1 LGHNA, CDR2 YSLEER. CDR3 length: 15 residues. With V trimmed by 0 bases and J by 5 bases, 5 bases remained unmatched. The CDR3 sequence: CASSQDLQGGTEAFF. The CDR3 DNA is TGCGCCAGCAGCCAAGATCTACAGGGGGGAACTGAAGCTTTCTTT.

The chain recombines TRBV7-3 with TRBJ2-2, with D unclear. This CDR3 has 15 amino acids. Trimming took off 5 bases at V and 4 bases at J, with 14 bases between the two ends. Germline V gene sequence: CDR1 SGHTA, CDR2 FQGTGA. CDR3 region: CASSPDPVGTGELFF. The CDR3 DNA follows: TGTGCCAGCAGCCCGGATCCCGTGGGCACCGGGGAGCTGTTTTTT.

This chain uses TRBV11-2 with TRBJ2-1; tentative D call: TRBD2 (6 bases). V was trimmed by 7 bases and J by 2 bases, leaving 15 bases between them. In germline, CDR1 is SGHAT, CDR2 FQNNGV. The CDR3 has 15 amino acids. In DNA, the CDR3 is TGTGCCAGCACCCGAGAGCGGGCCGCCTACAATGAGCAGTTCTTC. Amino acids: CASTRERAAYNEQFF.

V and J are TRBV29-1 and TRBJ2-5, with 7 bases that match TRBD1. This CDR3 has 15 amino acids. The ends lost 5 bases at V and 5 bases at J; junction bases unmatched: 14. From germline, CDR1 is SQVTM and CDR2 ANQGSEA. Here the CDR3 DNA reads TGCAGCGTTATCCCCCCTGGGACAGTCGGGGAGACCCAGTACTTC. Encoded protein: CSVIPPGTVGETQYF.

V is TRBV11-1 and J is TRBJ2-1; D possibly corresponds to TRBD1 (6 bases). The CDR3 totals 12 residues. V lost 5 bases to trimming and J lost 7 bases, with 9 bases between them. Germline loops: CDR1 SGHAT, CDR2 FQDESV (reference sequence). The CDR3 DNA reads as TGTGCCAGCAGCGGGACACGTAATGAGCAGTTCTTC. It codes for CASSGTRNEQFF.

This chain joins TRBV5-4 and TRBJ2-3, with 7 nucleotides matching TRBD2. This CDR3 has 16 amino acids. Losses at the gene ends were 4 bases for V and 3 bases for J; bases not matched to a gene: 11. CDR1 SGHNT and CDR2 YYREEE come from the germline V gene (reference sequence). CDR3 coding DNA: TGTGCCAGCAGCCCAGACTGGGGGGGTGGAACAGATACGCAGTATTTT. Translation: CASSPDWGGGTDTQYF.

The chain carries TRBV4-3 and TRBJ2-5; perhaps TRBD2 as D (5 bases). The CDR3 is made up of 17 amino acids. V lost 1 base and J lost 5, with 20 bases in between. Germline V lookup: CDR1 LGHNA, CDR2 YSLEER. This CDR3 is CASSQGSSASQGETQYF. Written as DNA, the CDR3 is TGCGCCAGCAGCCAAGGTAGTAGCGCGTCACAAGGGGAGACCCAGTACTTC.

The chain uses TRBV4-2 and TRBJ1-1; D is uncertain. The CDR3 consists of 16 residues. Trimming shortened V by 0 bases and J by 3 bases, and 14 bases separated the two germline ends. Germline V CDR1 and CDR2: LGHNA, YNFKEQ. CDR3: CASSQEGATGDTEAFF. CDR3 bases: TGTGCCAGCAGCCAAGAAGGAGCAACTGGGGACACTGAAGCTTTCTTT.

This clone was detected once. The chain has TRBV5-4 and TRBJ2-7; maybe TRBD1 (6 bases). V was clipped by 3 bases and J by 4 bases, with 11 bases between them. The CDR3 is made up of 13 amino acids. Germline V lookup: CDR1 SGHNT, CDR2 YYREEE (reference sequence). CDR3 sequence reads: CASSYRDAYEQYF. CDR3 coding DNA: TGTGCCAGCAGCTACAGGGACGCGTACGAGCAGTACTTC.